The T cell receptor (beta chain) under discussion was sequenced for a study of T cells after yellow fever vaccination. Study-wide context: Libraries from low-cell-number fractions were prepared with the SMART-Seq v4 Ultra Low Input RNA kit.

The study's findings and limits: Post-booster repertoires contained most primary-vaccination clones again (about 95% CD4, around 88% CD8). FACS-sorted repertoires might harbor abundant contaminating clonotypes from the bulk population. It was the secondary response that reached its peak faster, day 5 versus 15, but it was weaker.

This clonotype was detected a few times. Antigen specificity is unknown. The V end lost 4 bases, the J end lost 3 bases, and 18 bases lay between the germline ends. CDR1 and CDR2 (germline): SGHAT, FQNNGV. This CDR3 contains 17 residues. TCRdb reanalysed the 5' RACE reads using MiXCR and keeps one entry per CDR3 protein. Among hundreds of thousands of distinct CDR3 sequences listed, about 13% were seen once. This clonotype originated in a man aged 25 to 40 who received the YFV17D yellow fever vaccine. The rearrangement uses TRBV11-2 and TRBJ2-2, with no clear D. Sequencing was performed on PBMCs, taken on the day of the yellow fever booster vaccination. The CDR3 coding sequence is TGTGCCAGCAGCTCCTCTCCTGAAGGGAAGTACACCGGGGAGCTGTTTTTT. The encoded protein is CASSSSPEGKYTGELFF.